Listed here is a single T cell receptor (beta chain). The CDR3 has 17 amino acids. With 3 bases clipped from V and 2 bases from J, the junction kept 10 bases outside the gene matches. The germline CDR1 and CDR2 sequences are MNHEY and SMNVEV (reference sequence). Treatment here: oral pan-JAK inhibitor, 5-10 mg twice daily. Both CD4+ and CD8+ T cells were separated by sorting PBMCs. This specimen belongs to a study of CD8+ T cells in alopecia areata. Study context: Tofacitinib therapy lasting 6 to 18 months was followed by 6 months off drug.

cDNA serving as the sequencing template came from extracted, reverse transcribed RNA. Repertoires were generated with immunoSEQ multiplex PCR, while TCRdb's copy carries only in-frame clones and drops some. Of nearly 110,000 clones in the sample, 84% were seen once. The sample in question was CD8+ T cells sorted from blood, obtained at week 24, from a patient treated with tofacitinib. The V and J genes are TRBV27 and TRBJ2-7, with 10 bases lining up with TRBD1. The sequence was obtained from a human donor with alopecia areata. CDR3 DNA sequence: TGTGCCAGCAGTTTTTCAGCTTCGGGGACAGGGGCCTACGAGCAGTACTTC. Encoded protein: CASSFSASGTGAYEQYF.